Listed here is a single T cell receptor beta chain. Its specificity is unknown. The length of the CDR3 is 15 residues. V shed 3 bases, J shed 4 bases, and the junction held 9 bases outside the gene matches. Looked up from germline, CDR1 is SGHKS and CDR2 is YYEKEE (reference sequence). The run of the v3.0 immunoSEQ assay was at survey level. Profiling relied on immunoSEQ multiplex PCR, and the TCRdb table lists in-frame clones only, not all of them. Of tens of thousands of clones detected, roughly 84% appear once; the ten largest clones hold more than 4.5%. These data come from a study of long-term antiretroviral therapy in people with HIV. Findings and caveats of the study: Controls had broader CDR3 length ranges than HIV repertoires did. Someone took the blood between about 2003 and 2018, maybe while older ART regimens were in use. Clones expanded before ART dominated the repertoire at all time points.

Specimen: unsorted PBMCs, collected roughly 2.9 years before starting antiretroviral therapy. This rearrangement joins TRBV5-5 to TRBJ1-1, with TRBD1 identical over 7 bases. This receptor was obtained from a woman aged 30 to 39 with HIV. The CDR3 loop is CASSSPTGKGTEAFF. CDR3 nucleotide sequence: TGTGCCAGCAGCTCCCCGACAGGGAAAGGCACTGAAGCTTTCTTT.